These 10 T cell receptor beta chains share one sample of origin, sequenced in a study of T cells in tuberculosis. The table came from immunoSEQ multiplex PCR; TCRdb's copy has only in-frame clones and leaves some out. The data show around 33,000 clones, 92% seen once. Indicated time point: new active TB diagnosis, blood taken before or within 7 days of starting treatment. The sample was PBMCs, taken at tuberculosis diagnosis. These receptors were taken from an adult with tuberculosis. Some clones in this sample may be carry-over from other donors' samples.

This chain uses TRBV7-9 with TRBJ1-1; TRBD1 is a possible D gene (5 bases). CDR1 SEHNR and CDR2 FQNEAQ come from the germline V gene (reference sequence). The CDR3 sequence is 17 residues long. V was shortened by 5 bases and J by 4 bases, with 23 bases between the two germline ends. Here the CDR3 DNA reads TGTGCCAGCAGCCCGAAGCCCAGGGTTCTAGGGCTCACTGAAGCTTTCTTT. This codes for CASSPKPRVLGLTEAFF. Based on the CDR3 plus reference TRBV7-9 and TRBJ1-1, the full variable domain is DTGVSQNPRHKITKRGQNVTFRCDPISEHNRLYWYRQTLGQGPEFLTYFQNEAQLEKSRLLSDRFSAERPKGSFSTLEIQRTEQGDSAMYLCASSPKPRVLGLTEAFFGQGTRLTVV.

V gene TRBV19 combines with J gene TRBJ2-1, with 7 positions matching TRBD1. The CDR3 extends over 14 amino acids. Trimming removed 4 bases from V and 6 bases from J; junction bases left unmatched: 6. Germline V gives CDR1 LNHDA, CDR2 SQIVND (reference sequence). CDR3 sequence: CASSNDRVSNEQFF. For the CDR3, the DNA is TGTGCCAGTAGTAACGACAGGGTTAGCAATGAGCAGTTCTTC.

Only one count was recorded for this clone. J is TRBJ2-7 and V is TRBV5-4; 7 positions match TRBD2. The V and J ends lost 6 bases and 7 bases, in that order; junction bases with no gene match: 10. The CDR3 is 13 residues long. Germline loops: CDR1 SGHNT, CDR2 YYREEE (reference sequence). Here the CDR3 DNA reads TGTGCCAGCACCCCTGGCCCAGCGGGAGAGCAGTACTTC. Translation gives CASTPGPAGEQYF. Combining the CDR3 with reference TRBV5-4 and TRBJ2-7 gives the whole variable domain ETGVTQSPTHLIKTRGQQVTLRCSSQSGHNTVSWYQQALGQGPQFIFQYYREEENGRGNFPPRFSGLQFPNYSSELNVNALELDDSALYLCASTPGPAGEQYFGPGTRLTVT.

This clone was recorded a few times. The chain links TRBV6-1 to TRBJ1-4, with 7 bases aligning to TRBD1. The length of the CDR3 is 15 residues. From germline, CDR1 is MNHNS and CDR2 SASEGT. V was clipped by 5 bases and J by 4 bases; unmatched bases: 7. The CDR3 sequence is CASSKNRGDNEKLFF. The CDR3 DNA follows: TGTGCCAGCAGTAAAAACAGGGGTGATAATGAAAAACTGTTTTTT.

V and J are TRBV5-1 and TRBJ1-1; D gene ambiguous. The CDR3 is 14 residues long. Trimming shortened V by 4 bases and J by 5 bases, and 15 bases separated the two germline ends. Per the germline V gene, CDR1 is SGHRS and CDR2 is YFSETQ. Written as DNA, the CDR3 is TGCGCCAGCAGCACACTCGACTGGCGGACTGAAGCTTTCTTT. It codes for CASSTLDWRTEAFF. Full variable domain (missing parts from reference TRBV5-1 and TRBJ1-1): KAGVTQTPRYLIKTRGQQVTLSCSPISGHRSVSWYQQTPGQGLQFLFEYFSETQRNKGNFPGRFSGRQFSNSRSEMNVSTLELGDSALYLCASSTLDWRTEAFFGQGTRLTVV.

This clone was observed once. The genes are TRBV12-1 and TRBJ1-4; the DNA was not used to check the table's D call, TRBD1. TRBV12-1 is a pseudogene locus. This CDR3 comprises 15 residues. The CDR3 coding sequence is TGTGCCAGCAGCTCAGACAGGGGGCGCGGGGAAAAACTGTTTTTT. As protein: CASSSDRGRGEKLFF.

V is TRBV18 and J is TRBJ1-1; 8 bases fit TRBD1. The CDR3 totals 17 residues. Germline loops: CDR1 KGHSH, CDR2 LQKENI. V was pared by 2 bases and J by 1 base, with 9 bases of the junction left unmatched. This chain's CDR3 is CASSPLAGGAGNTEAFF. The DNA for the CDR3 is TGTGCCAGCTCACCATTAGCAGGGGGCGCAGGGAACACTGAAGCTTTCTTT.

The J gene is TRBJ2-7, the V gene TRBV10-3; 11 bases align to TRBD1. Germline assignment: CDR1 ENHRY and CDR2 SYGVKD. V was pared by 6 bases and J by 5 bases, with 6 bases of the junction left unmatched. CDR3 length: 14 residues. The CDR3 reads CAIRADRGRNEQYF. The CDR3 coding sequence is TGTGCCATCAGGGCGGACAGGGGGCGGAACGAGCAGTACTTC.

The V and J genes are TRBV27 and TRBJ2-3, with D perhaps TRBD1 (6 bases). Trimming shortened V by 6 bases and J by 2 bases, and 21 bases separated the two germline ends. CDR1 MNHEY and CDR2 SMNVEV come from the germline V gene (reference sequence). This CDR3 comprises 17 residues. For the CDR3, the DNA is TGTGCCAGCAGAACCGGGACAACAGCACAATCCACAGATACGCAGTATTTT. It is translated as CASRTGTTAQSTDTQYF.

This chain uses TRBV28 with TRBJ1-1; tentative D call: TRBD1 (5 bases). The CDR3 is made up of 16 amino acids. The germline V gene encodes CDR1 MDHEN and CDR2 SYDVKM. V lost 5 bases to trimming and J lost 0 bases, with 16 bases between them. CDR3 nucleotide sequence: TGTGCCAGCAGTCTCGGGCGGCCGGGGGTGAACACTGAAGCTTTCTTT. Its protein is CASSLGRPGVNTEAFF.